The TCR beta chain described here comes from a study of T cell changes during pregnancy in multiple sclerosis. The CDR3 is made up of 14 amino acids. The germline gives CDR1 SQVTM, CDR2 ANQGSEA. V gave up 3 bases and J gave up 7 bases; unmatched junction bases: 9. This table comes from immunoSEQ multiplex PCR, and its TCRdb copy is limited to in-frame clones, with some not included. The table lists fewer than 50,000 clones, almost 95% of them singletons. Here the sequenced sample was CD8+ T cells from peripheral blood mononuclear cells, taken in the third trimester of pregnancy. The genes are TRBV29-1 and TRBJ2-3; the match to TRBD2 covers 8 bases. The sequence came from a female donor with multiple sclerosis, enrolled in a pregnancy study. For the CDR3, the DNA is TGCAGCGTTGAGAGTCGGGAGGGCCGGTATACGCAGTATTTT. It yields the protein CSVESREGRYTQYF.